One T cell receptor (beta chain) is described in this entry. This entry comes from a study of blood T cell repertoires in COVID-19. Data came from immunoSEQ multiplex PCR; TCRdb stores just in-frame clones and leaves some out. The repertoire includes under 250,000 clones, about 88% of them detected once, and 5.5% to 7.5% sits in the top ten. The CDR3 spans 15 residues. Per the germline V gene, CDR1 is ENHRY and CDR2 is SYGVKD. V gave up 3 bases and J gave up 4 bases, with 13 bases separating them. This TCR came from a woman in her seventies with active or convalescent COVID-19. What was sequenced was peripheral blood. The V call is TRBV10-3, the J call TRBJ1-5; no clear D gene. CDR3: CAISDRTGSNQPQHF. In DNA form, the CDR3 reads TGTGCCATCAGTGATAGAACGGGGTCAAATCAGCCCCAGCATTTT.